This T cell receptor beta chain appears in the sequencing data of a study of cytomegalovirus exposure and HLA in healthy donors. Germline V CDR1 and CDR2: SGDLS, YYNGEE. Trimming cost V 3 bases and J 1 base, with 12 bases left between them. The CDR3 runs to 15 residues. In the PCR, 60 Vbeta and 13 Jbeta primers were used. Libraries were prepared by immunoSEQ multiplex PCR; TCRdb keeps only in-frame clonotypes and omits some of them. The data show nearly 110,000 clones, about three quarters seen once. The sample comprised PBMCs. The sequence was collected from a man aged 25 to 40 in good health and CMV-seronegative. The chain recombines TRBV9 with TRBJ2-3; D might be TRBD1 (6 bases). The CDR3 here is CASSAGQIRTDTQYF. The CDR3 region has the DNA TGTGCCAGCAGCGCCGGACAGATTCGCACAGATACGCAGTATTTT.